This T cell receptor beta chain was captured by sequencing in a study of blood T cell repertoires in COVID-19. The wider study: Samples came from the United States, Italy and Spain, spanning acute and convalescent COVID-19. In each case, the material was cDNA or gDNA derived from T cells, B-cell-depleted T cells, or PBMCs.

As handled by the study authors: Reference gene primer amplification in the assay estimated nucleated cell counts. Sequenced by immunoSEQ multiplex PCR; TCRdb stores in-frame clones only, minus some. The DNA gave D and trimming, while V, J and clone size come from that table. The table lists 57,000 or so clones, roughly 84% of them singletons. V trimming: 5 bases; J trimming: 7 bases; junction bases outside the gene matches: 18. The CDR3 length is 16 residues. CDR1 and CDR2 from the germline V gene are SGHNT and YYREEE (reference sequence). The sequence derives from a woman of 80 years or more with active or convalescent COVID-19. V is TRBV5-4 and J is TRBJ2-7; 7 bases line up with TRBD2. Sequencing was performed on peripheral blood. The CDR3 sequence is CASSSGGGAGHVEQYF. CDR3 sequence (DNA): TGTGCCAGCAGTTCCGGGGGAGGGGCAGGTCACGTGGAGCAGTACTTC.